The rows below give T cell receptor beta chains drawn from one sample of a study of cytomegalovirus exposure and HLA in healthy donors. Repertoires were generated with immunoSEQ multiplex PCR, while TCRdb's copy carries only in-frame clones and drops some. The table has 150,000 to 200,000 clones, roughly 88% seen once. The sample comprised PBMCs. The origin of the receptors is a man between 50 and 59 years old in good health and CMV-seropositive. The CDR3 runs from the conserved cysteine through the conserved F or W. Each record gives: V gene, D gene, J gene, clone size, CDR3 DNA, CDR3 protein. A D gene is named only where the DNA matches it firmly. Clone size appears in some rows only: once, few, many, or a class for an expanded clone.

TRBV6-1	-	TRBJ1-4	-	TGTGCCAGCACTCCTACAGGGACGACTAATGAAAAACTGTTTTTT	CASTPTGTTNEKLFF
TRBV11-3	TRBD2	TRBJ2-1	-	TGTGCCACCGGGACTAGCGGATTCAATGAGCAGTTCTTC	CATGTSGFNEQFF
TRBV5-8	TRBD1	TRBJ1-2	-	TGTGCCAGCAGCGATCACAGGGGTGGCGCGGTTGTTGGGTATGGCTACACCTTC	CASSDHRGGAVVGYGYTF
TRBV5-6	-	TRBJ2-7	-	TGTGCCAGCAGCTTAAAAGGGACGGGAGCCTACGAGCAGTACTTC	CASSLKGTGAYEQYF
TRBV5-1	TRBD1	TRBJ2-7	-	TGCGCCAGCAGCTGGGACAGGGAATACGAGCAGTACTTC	CASSWDREYEQYF
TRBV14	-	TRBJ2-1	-	TGTGCCAGCACCCTAGGGGGTACGGGTGAGCAGTTCTTC	CASTLGGTGEQFF
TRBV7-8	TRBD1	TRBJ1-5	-	TGTGCCAGCAGCTTAGATCCCGTTCATGACAGGGCCAATCAGCCCCAGCATTTT	CASSLDPVHDRANQPQHF
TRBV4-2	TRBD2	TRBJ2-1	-	TGTGCCAGCAGCCAAGATCGTAATAGCGGGGGATATGAGCAGTTCTTC	CASSQDRNSGGYEQFF
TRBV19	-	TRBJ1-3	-	TGTGCCAGTAGTATAGGTCACAGTCTTTCCTCTGGAAACACCATATATTTT	CASSIGHSLSSGNTIYF
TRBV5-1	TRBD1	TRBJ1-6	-	TGCGCCAGCAGCAGGGGACAGGGAATTAATTCACCCCTCCACTTT	CASSRGQGINSPLHF
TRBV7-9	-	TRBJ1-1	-	TGTGCCAGCAGACGAGAAGGGGGTAACACTGAAGCTTTCTTT	CASRREGGNTEAFF
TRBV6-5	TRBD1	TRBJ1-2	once	TGTGCCAGCAGTCCGACAGGGCTCTATGGCTACACCTTC	CASSPTGLYGYTF
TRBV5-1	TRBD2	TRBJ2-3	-	TGCGCCAGCAGCACCGGACTAGCGGCTAGCACAGATACGCAGTATTTT	CASSTGLAASTDTQYF
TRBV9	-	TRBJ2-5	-	TGTGCCAGCAGCGTAGAAGGAGGGGTCGAGACCCAGTACTTC	CASSVEGGVETQYF
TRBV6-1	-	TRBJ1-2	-	TGTGCCAGCAGGGAGGGGATTTCGAGTAACTATGGCTACACCTTC	CASREGISSNYGYTF
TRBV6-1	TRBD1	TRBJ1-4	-	TGTGCCAGCAGCCGGACAGGGGGCAGGGAAAAACTGTTTTTT	CASSRTGGREKLFF
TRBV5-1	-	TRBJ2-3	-	TGCGCCAGCAGCGTATCGACTAGCACAGATACGCAGTATTTT	CASSVSTSTDTQYF
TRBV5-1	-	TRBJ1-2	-	TGCGCCAGCAGCTTGGGCGGGGCGCGGGGCTACACCTTC	CASSLGGARGYTF
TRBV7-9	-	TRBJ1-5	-	TGTTCCAGCAGCTCCGGGACATCCGGCAATCAGCCCCAGCATTTT	CSSSSGTSGNQPQHF
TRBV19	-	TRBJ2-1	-	TGTGCCAGTATCGGGGAATCCCAATCGGAGCAGTTCTTC	CASIGESQSEQFF
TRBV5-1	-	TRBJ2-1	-	TGCGCCAGCAGCTTCGGGGACAATGAGCAGTTCTTC	CASSFGDNEQFF
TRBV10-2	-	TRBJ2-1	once	TGCGCCAGCCGGGGGGCTAGCGGCTACAATGAGCAGTTCTTC	CASRGASGYNEQFF
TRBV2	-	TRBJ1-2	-	TGTGCCAGCAGTGGGTACAGCTATGGCTACACCTTC	CASSGYSYGYTF
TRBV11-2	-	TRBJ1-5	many	TGTGCCAGCAGCTTAGGACAGGGCAATCAGCCCCAGCATTTT	CASSLGQGNQPQHF
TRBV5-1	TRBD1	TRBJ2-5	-	TGCGCCAGCAGCCTGGGCGGGACAGGGAGGTTTGAGACCCAGTACTTC	CASSLGGTGRFETQYF
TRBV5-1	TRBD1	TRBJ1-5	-	TGCGCCAGCAGCCGAACAGGGGGAAATCAGCCCCAGCATTTT	CASSRTGGNQPQHF
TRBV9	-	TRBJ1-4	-	TGTGCCAGCAGCGTAGCAGCGAGAAGAAATGAAAAACTGTTTTTT	CASSVAARRNEKLFF
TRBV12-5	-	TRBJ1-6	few	TGTGCTAGTGGTTTGGTAGAGGGATGGGTTATCCCCTCCTATAATTCACCCCTCCACTTT	CASGLVEGWVIPSYNSPLHF
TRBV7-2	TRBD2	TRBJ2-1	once	TGTGCCAGCAGCTCTCCCCTAGCGGGAGGGGTTGGTGAGCAGTTCTTC	CASSSPLAGGVGEQFF
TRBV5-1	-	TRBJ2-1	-	TGCGCCAGCAGCTTGGTGAGCGGAGCCCACAATGAGCAGTTCTTC	CASSLVSGAHNEQFF
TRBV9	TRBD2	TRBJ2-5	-	TGTGCCAGCAGCGCCCTTGCCCGGGAGGGCCCCCAAGAGACCCAGTACTTC	CASSALAREGPQETQYF
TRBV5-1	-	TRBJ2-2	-	TGCGCCAGCAGTTCGCGGGGAAGGGGTTCGAACACCGGGGAGCTGTTTTTT	CASSSRGRGSNTGELFF
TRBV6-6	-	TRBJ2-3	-	TGTGCCAGCAGCCCCGCCGGTAGCACAGATACGCAGTATTTT	CASSPAGSTDTQYF
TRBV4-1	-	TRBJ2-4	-	TGCGCCAGCAGCCAAGAGGTCCAGGGCGGTTTAAACATTCAGTACTTC	CASSQEVQGGLNIQYF
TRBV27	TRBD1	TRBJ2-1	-	TGTGCCAGCAGTCCTCAGGGGGTTAGGGGCAATGAGCAGTTCTTC	CASSPQGVRGNEQFF
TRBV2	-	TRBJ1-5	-	TGTGCCAGCAGTGAAGACAGGCTTAGCAATCAGCCCCAGCATTTT	CASSEDRLSNQPQHF
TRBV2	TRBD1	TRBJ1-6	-	TGTGCCAGCAGCGTGACCGGGACAGGGAGCTCACCCCTCCACTTT	CASSVTGTGSSPLHF